The next 3 T cell receptor beta chains were all read from a single sample in a study of cytotoxic CD8 clonotypes in ibrutinib-treated CLL. Some clones are missing from TCRdb's copy, which holds only in-frame ones; the method was immunoSEQ multiplex PCR. Here the sample spans about 130,000 clones, 75% to 90% being singletons. Sequencing used PBMCs, obtained after 24 months of ibrutinib treatment. The receptors shown here come from a human donor with chronic lymphocytic leukemia.

This clone came up once. This sequence joins TRBV2 and TRBJ1-5; 9 bases agree with TRBD1. Germline lookup yields CDR1 SNHLY and CDR2 FYNNEI. Losses at the gene ends were 5 bases for V and 6 bases for J; bases not matched to a gene: 8. CDR3 size: 15 residues. CDR3 protein: CASSPGQGPVQPQHF. Here the CDR3 DNA reads TGTGCCAGCAGTCCGGGACAGGGCCCGGTTCAGCCCCAGCATTTT.

The chain has TRBV2 and TRBJ2-5; possible D gene TRBD2, 6 bases. The CDR3 is 11 residues long. Germline V gene sequence: CDR1 SNHLY, CDR2 FYNNEI. V was cut by 10 bases and J by 6 bases, with 12 bases left in between. The CDR3 DNA follows: TGTGCCACCACTGCGGGGAAGACCCAGTACTTC. Translating it yields CATTAGKTQYF.

This clone was recorded once. V usage is TRBV10-3 and J usage is TRBJ2-3, with a possible D match to TRBD1 (5 bases). CDR1 ENHRY and CDR2 SYGVKD come from the germline V gene. The CDR3 has 15 amino acids. Trimming took 2 bases from V and 4 from J, leaving 13 bases between them. CDR3 protein: CAISEPQGSADTQYF. The CDR3 bases are TGTGCCATCAGTGAGCCCCAGGGCTCAGCAGATACGCAGTATTTT.